The text below deals with one TCR beta chain. Mismatch with germline at one junction end may stem from a read error. These data come from a study of blood T cell repertoires in COVID-19. In the source study's methods: The assay estimated nucleated cells by amplifying reference gene primers. Libraries were prepared by immunoSEQ multiplex PCR; TCRdb keeps only in-frame clonotypes and omits some of them. V and J calls and clone size come straight from that table; D and trimming were deduced from the DNA. The profile shows over 85,000 clones, around 80% of them singletons. In germline, CDR1 is MNHEY, CDR2 SMNVEV (reference sequence). This CDR3 has 14 residues.

V usage is TRBV27 and J usage is TRBJ2-2, with 9 bases aligning to TRBD1. The sequenced material came from peripheral blood. This receptor was identified in a man in his 60s with acute or convalescent COVID-19. DNA of the CDR3: TGCCCCGCCGGGGACAGGGTCTGCGCCGGGGAGCTGTTTTTT. As protein: CPAGDRVCAGELFF.